Each of the 19 T cell receptor beta chains below was sequenced from the same sample in a study of PD-1 blockade in classical Hodgkin lymphoma. The repertoire was sequenced with immunoSEQ multiplex PCR; TCRdb's copy has only in-frame clones and lacks some. The table records some 64,000 clones, approximately 89% of them present only once. Brentuximab vedotin exposure varied, and every patient relapsed after autologous stem cell transplantation. The sequencing here drew on peripheral blood mononuclear cells (PBMCs), taken at baseline. The receptors derive from a human donor with classical Hodgkin lymphoma.

This clone is a singleton in its sample. The chain uses TRBV7-6 and TRBJ1-4; D possibly corresponds to TRBD1 (6 bases). The V gene's germline CDR1 is SGHVS and CDR2 FNYEAQ. V was cut by 3 bases and J by 4 bases, with 12 bases left in between. The CDR3 spans 15 residues. CDR3 protein: CASSFSTGFNEKLFF. In nucleotides, the CDR3 is TGTGCCAGCAGCTTCTCAACAGGGTTTAATGAAAAACTGTTTTTT.

This sequence joins TRBV5-1 and TRBJ2-3; 12 bases align to TRBD2. Trimming removed 1 base from V and 7 bases from J; junction bases left unmatched: 10. The germline gives CDR1 SGHRS, CDR2 YFSETQ. This CDR3 region has 17 residues. CDR3 nucleotide sequence: TGCGCCAGCAGCTTGACTAGCGGGGGGTGGGAAAAACATACGCAGTATTTT. Translating gives CASSLTSGGWEKHTQYF.

This chain links TRBV7-2 with TRBJ1-4, with TRBD1 as a possible D gene (6 bases). This CDR3 comprises 15 residues. CDR1 is SGHTA and CDR2 is FQGNSA in the germline V gene. V lost 5 bases and J lost 7, with 17 bases in between. In nucleotides, the CDR3 is TGTGCCAGCAGCGAGCGTCGGGGGCTCGTTGAAAAACTGTTTTTT. It yields the protein CASSERRGLVEKLFF. Based on the CDR3 plus reference TRBV7-2 and TRBJ1-4, the full variable domain is GAGVSQSPSNKVTEKGKDVELRCDPISGHTALYWYRQSLGQGLEFLIYFQGNSAPDKSGLPSDRFSAERTGGSVSTLTIQRTQQEDSAVYLCASSERRGLVEKLFFGSGTQLSVL.

The CDR3 sequence is CASSETGIEAFF. The CDR3 DNA follows: TGTGCCAGCAGTGAAACAGGTATTGAAGCTTTCTTT. The gene calls are TRBV6-1 and TRBJ1-1; perhaps TRBD1 as D (5 bases). Looked up from germline, CDR1 is MNHNS and CDR2 is SASEGT. CDR3 length equals 12 residues. V lost 2 bases to trimming and J lost 7 bases, with 8 bases between them.

The chain combines TRBV5-1 with TRBJ2-5; 9 bases align to TRBD1. In germline, CDR1 is SGHRS, CDR2 YFSETQ. The CDR3 is 16 amino acids. The J segment lost 2 bases and the V segment lost 4 bases, leaving 9 bases of the junction unmatched. The DNA of the CDR3 is TGCGCCAGCAGCAAGGGACAGGGCTCGTCACAAGAGACCCAGTACTTC. It translates to CASSKGQGSSQETQYF.

The chain is built from TRBV7-6 and TRBJ1-3, with 12 bases aligning to TRBD1. CDR3 length equals 16 residues. Germline values: CDR1 SGHVS, CDR2 FNYEAQ. J lost 4 bases, V lost 0 bases, and 1 base had no gene match. The CDR3 here is CASSLAGTGGGNTIYF. The DNA of the CDR3 is TGTGCCAGCAGCTTAGCAGGGACAGGGGGCGGAAACACCATATATTTT.

The chain joins TRBV7-9 to TRBJ2-7, with 12 bases fitting TRBD1. Trimming removed 5 bases from V and 6 bases from J; junction bases left unmatched: 5. The length of the CDR3 is 14 residues. CDR1 is SEHNR, CDR2 FQNEAQ, per germline (reference sequence). In DNA form, the CDR3 reads TGTGCCAGCAGCATCCGGGACAGGGGGCTCGAGCAGTACTTC. As protein: CASSIRDRGLEQYF.

On this clone: The junction differs from germline at one of its ends, possibly a read error. V gene TRBV7-2 combines with J gene TRBJ1-1; 8 nucleotides match TRBD1. Germline V lookup: CDR1 SGHTA, CDR2 FQGNSA. The CDR3 contains 15 residues. The CDR3 protein is CASSFDRGMNPEAFF. CDR3 DNA: TGTGCCAGCAGCTTTGACAGGGGAATGAACCCTGAAGCTTTCTTT.

This rearrangement joins TRBV7-3 to TRBJ2-2, with D perhaps TRBD2 (5 bases). Per germline, CDR1 SGHTA and CDR2 FQGTGA. V lost 5 bases, J lost 6 bases, and 19 bases lay in between. The CDR3 loop spans 16 amino acids. The CDR3 DNA follows: TGTGCCAGCAGCCCCCTGTTGTCGAGCGGAGCCGGGGAGCTGTTTTTT. The encoded protein is CASSPLLSSGAGELFF.

The chain carries TRBV6-4 and TRBJ2-2, with 7 positions matching TRBD1. This CDR3 spans 18 amino acids. Germline lookup yields CDR1 MRHNA and CDR2 SNTAGT. V shed 0 bases and J 5 bases; nucleotides not matched to a gene: 12. CDR3 sequence: CASSDSYRGVEGTGELFF. CDR3 coding DNA: TGTGCCAGCAGTGACTCGTACAGGGGTGTAGAGGGGACCGGGGAGCTGTTTTTT.

In this sample, this clone turned up once. The rearrangement joins TRBV6-1 to TRBJ1-5, with 10 bases matching TRBD1. The CDR3 is 15 residues long. V shed 6 bases and J 7 bases; nucleotides not matched to a gene: 9. Germline values: CDR1 MNHNS, CDR2 SASEGT. Written as DNA, the CDR3 is TGTGCCAGCAGACTGACAGGGGGCGCGGGGCAGCCCCAGCATTTT. Protein: CASRLTGGAGQPQHF.

The chain has TRBV29-1 and TRBJ2-5; D not resolved. Germline lookup yields CDR1 SQVTM and CDR2 ANQGSEA. The CDR3 totals 12 residues. Deletions cut 6 bases from V and 4 bases from J, with 12 bases between. The CDR3 region has the DNA TGCAGCGTCTCCCGCGGAAGAGAGACCCAGTACTTC. It codes for CSVSRGRETQYF.

The chain links TRBV11-1 to TRBJ2-5; 10 bases agree with TRBD2. Germline CDR1 and CDR2: SGHAT and FQDESV (reference sequence). V lost 5 bases and J lost 5; bases outside the gene matches: 8. The CDR3 loop spans 15 amino acids. CDR3 in amino acids: CASSHPSGGTETQYF. As DNA, the CDR3 is TGTGCCAGCAGCCACCCTAGCGGGGGAACGGAGACCCAGTACTTC.

V is TRBV4-2 and J is TRBJ1-1, with no clear D. V lost 0 bases to trimming and J lost 7 bases, with 15 bases between them. The CDR3 loop spans 15 amino acids. Germline CDR1 is LGHNA and CDR2 is YNFKEQ. CDR3 sequence: CASSQEFGGGFEAFF. CDR3 nucleotide sequence: TGTGCCAGCAGCCAAGAGTTCGGAGGAGGCTTTGAAGCTTTCTTT.

J is TRBJ2-5 and V is TRBV5-4; 8 bases align to TRBD2. V gave up 5 bases and J gave up 4 bases; unmatched junction bases: 10. The CDR3 runs to 15 residues. Germline V CDR1 and CDR2: SGHNT, YYREEE (reference sequence). CDR3 DNA: TGTGCCAGCAGTTCGGGGGGGCAGGGCGGAGAGACCCAGTACTTC. This translates into CASSSGGQGGETQYF.

The rearrangement uses TRBV18 and TRBJ1-2; 7 bases match TRBD1. Per the germline V gene, CDR1 is KGHSH and CDR2 is LQKENI. The CDR3 is 16 amino acids. V was clipped by 3 bases and J by 4 bases; unmatched bases: 11. The CDR3 region has the DNA TGTGCCAGCTCACCCGAGACAGGGAGGCGCGGCTATGGCTACACCTTC. Its translation: CASSPETGRRGYGYTF.

This chain links TRBV30 with TRBJ2-6; possibly TRBD1 for D (5 bases). Per the germline V gene, CDR1 is GTSNPN and CDR2 is SVGIG (reference sequence). Trimming removed 5 bases at V and 2 bases at J, with 10 bases between. The CDR3 is 14 residues long. The CDR3 sequence: CAWQGAAGANVLTF. The CDR3 region has the DNA TGTGCCTGGCAAGGGGCAGCTGGGGCCAACGTCCTGACTTTC.

V usage is TRBV5-8 and J usage is TRBJ1-3, with a possible D match to TRBD1 (6 bases). There are 16 residues in the CDR3. Trimming removed 0 bases from V and 3 bases from J, with 13 bases in between. The germline gives CDR1 SGHTS, CDR2 YDEGEE. Here the CDR3 DNA reads TGTGCCAGCAGCTTGGATGGAGGGGGAGGTGGAAACACCATATATTTT. Translated: CASSLDGGGGGNTIYF.

This rearrangement joins TRBV2 to TRBJ1-2; TRBD1 matches 7 bases. V lost 4 bases to trimming and J lost 7 bases; unmatched junction nucleotides: 12. There are 15 residues in the CDR3. In germline, CDR1 is SNHLY, CDR2 FYNNEI. The CDR3 loop reads CASSGQGISLGGYTF. Written as DNA, the CDR3 is TGTGCCAGCAGTGGACAGGGCATCTCGCTGGGTGGCTACACCTTC. The whole variable domain, filled in from reference TRBV2 and TRBJ1-2, reads EPEVTQTPSHQVTQMGQEVILRCVPISNHLYFYWYRQILGQKVEFLVSFYNNEISEKSEIFDDQFSVERPDGSNFTLKIRSTKLEDSAMYFCASSGQGISLGGYTFGSGTRLTVV.